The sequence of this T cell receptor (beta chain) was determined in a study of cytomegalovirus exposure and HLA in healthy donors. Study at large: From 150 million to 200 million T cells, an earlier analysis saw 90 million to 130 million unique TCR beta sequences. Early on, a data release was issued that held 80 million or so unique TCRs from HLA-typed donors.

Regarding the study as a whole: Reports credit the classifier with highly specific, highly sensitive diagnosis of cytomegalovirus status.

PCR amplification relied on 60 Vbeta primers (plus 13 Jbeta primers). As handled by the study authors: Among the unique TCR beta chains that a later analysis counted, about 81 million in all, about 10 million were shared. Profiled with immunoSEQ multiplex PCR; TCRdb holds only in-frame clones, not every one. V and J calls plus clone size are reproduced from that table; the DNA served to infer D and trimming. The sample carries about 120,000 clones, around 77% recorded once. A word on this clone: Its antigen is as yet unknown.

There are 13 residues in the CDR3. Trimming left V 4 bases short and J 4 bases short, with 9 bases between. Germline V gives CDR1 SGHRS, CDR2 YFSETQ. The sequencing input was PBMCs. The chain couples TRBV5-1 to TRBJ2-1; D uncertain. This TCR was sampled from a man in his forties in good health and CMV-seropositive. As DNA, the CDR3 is TGCGCCAGCAGCGGATCGGGTTACAATGAGCAGTTCTTC. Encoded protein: CASSGSGYNEQFF.